Below, one TCR beta chain is given with its context. Its antigen is not identified. One end of the junction fails to match germline, which may point to a read error. The data originate from a study of blood T cells in healthy people across ages. Points from the study as a whole: Across samples, TCR beta diversity tracked strongly with naive T cell percentage.

Alongside a J-beta primer mix, a sample-barcoded 5' primer served in a second PCR lasting roughly 6 to 11 cycles. TCRdb redid the calling of the 5' RACE reads with MiXCR, one entry per CDR3 protein. The sample records 870,000 or so distinct CDR3 sequences, 29% being singletons. The CDR3 length is 16 residues. Germline V gives CDR1 WNHNN, CDR2 SYGVQD (reference sequence). The clonotype was recovered from an elderly woman in good health. The chain joins TRBV10-1 to TRBJ1-1; D is possibly TRBD1 (5 bases). The source material was blood. The CDR3 sequence: CASSDQRRGTNTKAFF. CDR3 coding DNA: TGCGCCAGCAGTGACCAACGTCGGGGGACGAACACTAAAGCTTTCTTT.